Shown below are 32 T cell receptor beta chains from a single sample sequenced in a study of sequential checkpoint blockade in melanoma. Assay: immunoSEQ multiplex PCR; the TCRdb copy retains only in-frame clones and omits some. In the table there are about 14,000 clones, around 48% of which are singletons. Treatment specified: randomized to nivolumab then ipilimumab (arm A) or the reverse (arm B). The starting material was CD8+ T cells sorted from blood (inferred from file names), obtained from a patient given nivolumab and ipilimumab in sequence. All receptors come from a human donor with melanoma.

The genes are TRBV19 and TRBJ1-1, with TRBD1 identical over 7 bases. The germline V gene has CDR1 LNHDA and CDR2 SQIVND (reference sequence). This CDR3 has 14 residues. V was pared by 6 bases and J by 2 bases, with 6 bases of the junction left unmatched. CDR3 sequence reads: CASRKGDRNTEAFF. CDR3 nucleotides: TGTGCCAGTAGAAAGGGGGACAGAAACACTGAAGCTTTCTTT.

This clone is judged medium-sized. Here the CDR3 DNA reads TGTGCCAGCAGCAGCTGGACAGCATACTCTGGAAACACCATATATTTT. Its protein is CASSSWTAYSGNTIYF. This rearrangement joins TRBV5-6 to TRBJ1-3; a weak D match, TRBD1 (6 bases). V was cut by 4 bases and J by 0 bases, with 14 bases left in between. This CDR3 has 16 amino acids. Germline V gives CDR1 SGHDT, CDR2 YYEEEE.

This clone is medium-sized (0.01 to 0.1%). This chain connects TRBV7-9 to TRBJ1-2; D uncertain. Trimming took 1 base from V and 5 from J, leaving 8 bases between them. From germline, CDR1 is SEHNR and CDR2 FQNEAQ (reference sequence). The CDR3 loop spans 13 amino acids. The CDR3 DNA sequence: TGTGCCAGCAGCTTAGGAGCCTCGTATGGCTACACCTTC. It is translated as CASSLGASYGYTF. The full variable domain, completed using reference TRBV7-9 and TRBJ1-2, is DTGVSQNPRHKITKRGQNVTFRCDPISEHNRLYWYRQTLGQGPEFLTYFQNEAQLEKSRLLSDRFSAERPKGSFSTLEIQRTEQGDSAMYLCASSLGASYGYTFGSGTRLTVV.

The rearrangement uses TRBV9 and TRBJ2-7; D gene unclear. Germline values: CDR1 SGDLS, CDR2 YYNGEE. The CDR3 length is 16 residues. Deletions cut 4 bases from V and 6 bases from J, with 23 bases between. The CDR3 protein is CASSLASARRPAEQYF. The DNA for the CDR3 is TGTGCCAGCAGCTTGGCCAGTGCCCGGCGGCCTGCCGAGCAGTACTTC.

The rearrangement links TRBV28 to TRBJ1-1; D gene uncertain. This CDR3 contains 13 residues. Between the trimmed V and J ends, which lost 8 bases and 4 bases, there was a span of 14 bases. CDR1 is MDHEN and CDR2 is SYDVKM in the germline V gene. Here the CDR3 DNA reads TGTGCCAGCGGCCGTGGGGAGCTCACTGAAGCTTTCTTT. Its protein product is CASGRGELTEAFF.

The V and J genes are TRBV28 and TRBJ2-1; 7 nucleotides line up with TRBD2. V dropped 2 bases and J dropped 6; count of bases not matched to a gene: 13. The CDR3 totals 17 residues. Germline assignment: CDR1 MDHEN and CDR2 SYDVKM. CDR3 DNA sequence: TGTGCCAGCAGTTTAAGGGCTGCGGGACTAATGGGCAATGAGCAGTTCTTC. It codes for CASSLRAAGLMGNEQFF.

In its sample, this clone was seen a few times. The V gene is TRBV4-2, the J gene TRBJ2-1, with D uncertain. This CDR3 has 16 residues. The V gene lost 3 bases and the J gene lost 0 bases, with 12 bases spanning the gap. The V gene's germline CDR1 is LGHNA and CDR2 YNFKEQ. The CDR3, as DNA: TGTGCCAGCAGCCACGGGTTAACAAACTCCTACAATGAGCAGTTCTTC. Residues: CASSHGLTNSYNEQFF.

This clone came up a few times. This chain joins TRBV27 and TRBJ2-7; the match to TRBD1 covers 10 bases. CDR1 and CDR2 from the germline V gene are MNHEY and SMNVEV (reference sequence). The CDR3 is 15 residues long. V lost 7 bases, J lost 7 bases, and 13 bases stayed unmatched. This chain's CDR3 is CASTPIGQGDEEQYF. CDR3 in DNA: TGTGCCAGCACCCCCATCGGACAGGGGGATGAGGAGCAGTACTTC.

The genes are TRBV19 and TRBJ2-7; 12 positions match TRBD2. The CDR3 has 18 amino acids. Germline V gene data show CDR1 as LNHDA and CDR2 as SQIVND (reference sequence). The V gene end was trimmed by 1 base and the J gene end by 2 bases; junction bases not matched to a gene: 9. The CDR3 here is CASSIGGLAGGPPYEQYF. In nucleotides, the CDR3 is TGTGCCAGTAGTATAGGGGGGCTAGCGGGAGGGCCCCCCTACGAGCAGTACTTC.

This clone was observed a few times. V gene TRBV25-1 combines with J gene TRBJ2-7; 10 bases agree with TRBD2. The germline CDR1 and CDR2 sequences are MGHDK and SYGVNS. The V gene end was trimmed by 1 base and the J gene end by 1 base; junction bases not matched to a gene: 1. The CDR3 is 15 amino acids. In DNA form, the CDR3 reads TGTGCCAGCAGTGAATTGACTAGCGGGTCCTACGAGCAGTACTTC. It yields the protein CASSELTSGSYEQYF.

This clone was found a few times. The chain combines TRBV7-9 with TRBJ2-5, with 9 bases matching TRBD1. V shed 4 bases, J shed 1 base, and the junction held 4 bases outside the gene matches. The CDR3 has 15 residues. CDR1 and CDR2 from the germline V gene are SEHNR and FQNEAQ (reference sequence). The CDR3 loop reads CASSSGTGTQETQYF. The CDR3, as DNA: TGTGCCAGCAGCTCCGGGACAGGGACCCAAGAGACCCAGTACTTC.

In this sample, this clone turned up a few times. The genes are TRBV7-9 and TRBJ2-7, with a weak D call TRBD1 (6 bases). V was trimmed by 5 bases and J by 2 bases, leaving 16 bases between them. The CDR3 contains 15 residues. Germline values: CDR1 SEHNR, CDR2 FQNEAQ (reference sequence). CDR3 nucleotides: TGTGCCAGCAGCCCAATCCCGGGACACACCTACGAGCAGTACTTC. Protein sequence: CASSPIPGHTYEQYF.

A few counts support this clone. The V and J genes are TRBV15 and TRBJ1-2; 7 bases are a match to TRBD1. Trimming at V came to 8 bases and at J to 7 bases, leaving 10 bases not matched to a gene. From germline, CDR1 is LNHNV and CDR2 YYDKDF (reference sequence). The CDR3 runs 13 residues. CDR3 nucleotide sequence: TGTGCCACCTCAACCCCGGGGGACAGTGGCTACACCTTC. Its translation: CATSTPGDSGYTF. Drawing the rest from reference TRBV15 and TRBJ1-2, the complete variable domain is DAMVIQNPRYQVTQFGKPVTLSCSQTLNHNVMYWYQQKSSQAPKLLFHYYDKDFNNEADTPDNFQSRRPNTSFCFLDIRSPGLGDTAMYLCATSTPGDSGYTFGSGTRLTVV.

The chain joins TRBV7-9 to TRBJ1-2; D gene uncertain. The CDR3 is 13 residues long. Germline V gene lookup returns CDR1 SEHNR and CDR2 FQNEAQ (reference sequence). V lost 3 bases, J lost 6 bases, and 11 bases lay in between. The CDR3 nucleotides are TGTGCCAGCAGCTTGGGCGGGGTTGATGGCTACACCTTC. Translation gives CASSLGGVDGYTF.

The rearrangement links TRBV2 to TRBJ2-2, with TRBD1 identical over 9 bases. This CDR3 contains 17 residues. V shed 6 bases and J 0 bases; nucleotides not matched to a gene: 8. The V gene's germline CDR1 is SNHLY and CDR2 FYNNEI. CDR3 protein: CASRWAQGAANTGELFF. CDR3 nucleotide sequence: TGTGCCAGCAGGTGGGCACAGGGGGCCGCGAACACCGGGGAGCTGTTTTTT.

By its share, this clone is medium-sized. The CDR3 DNA is TGTGCCAGCAGTTACCACCGTCAGTCCTACAATGAGCAGTTCTTC. This translates into CASSYHRQSYNEQFF. The rearrangement uses TRBV6-6 and TRBJ2-1; D gene ambiguous. CDR3 size: 15 residues. V lost 2 bases to trimming and J lost 1 base, with 9 bases between them. The germline V gene has CDR1 MNHNY and CDR2 SVGAGI (reference sequence).

CDR3 sequence (DNA): TGCGCCAGCAGCCAAGTTGTTAGCGGGAGAGTTGGCGAGCAGTTCTTC. It codes for CASSQVVSGRVGEQFF. The V call is TRBV4-1, the J call TRBJ2-1, with TRBD2 identical over 9 bases. The germline V gene has CDR1 MGHRA and CDR2 YSYEKL. This CDR3 spans 16 amino acids. The V gene end was trimmed by 1 base and the J gene end by 10 bases; junction bases not matched to a gene: 11.

The V gene is TRBV27, the J gene TRBJ2-1; D uncertain. The germline V gene encodes CDR1 MNHEY and CDR2 SMNVEV (reference sequence). CDR3 size: 13 residues. The germline V and J ends were trimmed by 4 bases and 1 base, with 5 bases remaining between them. DNA for the CDR3: TGTGCCAGCAGTTGGCAATCCTACAATGAGCAGTTCTTC. Translation gives CASSWQSYNEQFF.

The chain joins TRBV5-6 to TRBJ1-2, with unresolved D. This CDR3 region has 14 residues. Germline-derived CDR1 and CDR2 are SGHDT and YYEEEE. Trimming took 0 bases from V and 4 from J, leaving 10 bases between them. In nucleotides, the CDR3 is TGTGCCAGCAGCTTGGTTGGGAGCTCCTATGGCTACACCTTC. Translated: CASSLVGSSYGYTF.

The chain has TRBV27 and TRBJ2-7, with D possibly matching TRBD2 (5 bases). Trimming pared 5 bases from V and 7 bases from J, leaving 24 bases between. The CDR3 is made up of 16 amino acids. CDR1 is MNHEY, CDR2 SMNVEV, per germline (reference sequence). In DNA form, the CDR3 reads TGTGCCAGCAGTGCAATCCGGGATGACGGAGTGGGAGAGCAGTACTTC. It translates to CASSAIRDDGVGEQYF.

This clone was observed a few times. This chain uses TRBV6-4 with TRBJ1-4; TRBD1 might be the D (5 bases). The CDR3 has 17 residues. V shed 2 bases and J shed 5 bases, with 18 bases lying between them. Germline V gene sequence: CDR1 MRHNA, CDR2 SNTAGT. The CDR3 here is CASSDPGWDFTNEKLFF. CDR3 sequence (DNA): TGTGCCAGCAGTGACCCCGGTTGGGACTTCACAAATGAAAAACTGTTTTTT.

A note on this clone: Other nucleotide sequences from this sample produce the same CDR3. V gene TRBV9 combines with J gene TRBJ2-7; 10 bases are shared with TRBD1. V lost 0 bases to trimming and J lost 0 bases; unmatched junction nucleotides: 0. CDR3 length: 15 residues. In germline, CDR1 is SGDLS, CDR2 YYNGEE. For the CDR3, the DNA is TGTGCCAGCAGCGTAGGGACAGGGGGCTCCTACGAGCAGTACTTC. Translated: CASSVGTGGSYEQYF.

This chain links TRBV27 with TRBJ2-7; 9 bases are a match to TRBD2. V dropped 3 bases and J dropped 2; count of bases not matched to a gene: 8. The CDR3 is 16 residues long. From germline, CDR1 is MNHEY and CDR2 SMNVEV (reference sequence). The CDR3 reads CASSFLQAGGPYEQYF. CDR3 coding DNA: TGTGCCAGCAGTTTCCTCCAAGCGGGAGGCCCCTACGAGCAGTACTTC.

The rearrangement uses TRBV9 and TRBJ2-5; D may be TRBD2 (6 bases). CDR3 length: 14 amino acids. Trimming removed 1 base at V and 5 bases at J, with 12 bases between. The germline V gene encodes CDR1 SGDLS and CDR2 YYNGEE. CDR3 DNA: TGTGCCAGCAGCGTATTGGCCGGGAGCGAGACCCAGTACTTC. It encodes CASSVLAGSETQYF.

This chain connects TRBV25-1 to TRBJ2-3; D is possibly TRBD1 (6 bases). The CDR3 is 13 residues long. The germline V and J ends were trimmed by 5 bases and 3 bases, with 9 bases remaining between them. Germline CDR1 is MGHDK and CDR2 is SYGVNS. The DNA for the CDR3 is TGTGCCAGCAGTCAGGGGCATACAGATACGCAGTATTTT. Encoded protein: CASSQGHTDTQYF.

The chain combines TRBV12-5 with TRBJ1-1; no definite D call. The CDR3 has 13 residues. The germline V gene has CDR1 LGHNT and CDR2 FRNRAP. Trimming left V 4 bases short and J 1 base short, with 7 bases between. The CDR3 DNA follows: TGTGCTAGTGGTTCCAGTCCGAACACTGAAGCTTTCTTT. Its protein is CASGSSPNTEAFF.

The rearrangement links TRBV27 to TRBJ2-7; D gene unclear. Germline loops: CDR1 MNHEY, CDR2 SMNVEV (reference sequence). The CDR3 is 13 residues long. With 5 bases removed from V and 3 bases from J, the gap between germline ends came to 11 bases. CDR3: CASSPDTNYEQYF. The CDR3 DNA is TGTGCCAGCAGTCCAGACACGAACTACGAGCAGTACTTC.

This rearrangement joins TRBV5-4 to TRBJ1-2; TRBD1 is a possible D gene (6 bases). Per germline, CDR1 SGHNT and CDR2 YYREEE (reference sequence). V lost 4 bases to trimming and J lost 2 bases, with 12 bases between them. The length of the CDR3 is 14 residues. CDR3 region: CASSLTGQNYGYTF. The CDR3, as DNA: TGTGCCAGCAGCCTCACAGGGCAGAACTATGGCTACACCTTC.

The gene calls are TRBV6-6 and TRBJ2-7, with 12 bases identical to TRBD2. CDR1 is MNHNY and CDR2 is SVGAGI in the germline V gene (reference sequence). With 1 base clipped from V and 7 bases from J, the junction kept 5 bases outside the gene matches. The CDR3 covers 15 residues. CDR3 region: CASSYFLAGGGEQYF. CDR3 sequence (DNA): TGTGCCAGCAGTTACTTTCTAGCGGGAGGGGGAGAGCAGTACTTC.

The chain combines TRBV28 with TRBJ1-1, with D perhaps TRBD1 (6 bases). The CDR3 covers 14 residues. Per germline, CDR1 MDHEN and CDR2 SYDVKM. Trimming removed 3 bases from V and 4 bases from J, with 12 bases in between. The CDR3 coding sequence is TGTGCCAGCAGTTTCTTCGGCAGGGGCACTGAAGCTTTCTTT. Translation gives CASSFFGRGTEAFF.

The chain combines TRBV28 with TRBJ1-2, with no clear D. The germline gives CDR1 MDHEN, CDR2 SYDVKM. The V end lost 1 base, the J end lost 1 base, and 4 bases lay between the germline ends. The CDR3 covers 13 residues. CDR3 loop: CASSLSVNYGYTF. CDR3 DNA: TGTGCCAGCAGTTTATCAGTTAACTATGGCTACACCTTC.

The rearrangement joins TRBV7-2 to TRBJ2-7; D is unresolved. The length of the CDR3 is 13 residues. V gave up 2 bases and J gave up 7 bases, with 12 bases separating them. CDR1 and CDR2 from the germline V gene are SGHTA and FQGNSA. The CDR3 nucleotides are TGTGCCAGCAGCTTATCCGCCTCGGGTGAGCAGTACTTC. It specifies CASSLSASGEQYF.